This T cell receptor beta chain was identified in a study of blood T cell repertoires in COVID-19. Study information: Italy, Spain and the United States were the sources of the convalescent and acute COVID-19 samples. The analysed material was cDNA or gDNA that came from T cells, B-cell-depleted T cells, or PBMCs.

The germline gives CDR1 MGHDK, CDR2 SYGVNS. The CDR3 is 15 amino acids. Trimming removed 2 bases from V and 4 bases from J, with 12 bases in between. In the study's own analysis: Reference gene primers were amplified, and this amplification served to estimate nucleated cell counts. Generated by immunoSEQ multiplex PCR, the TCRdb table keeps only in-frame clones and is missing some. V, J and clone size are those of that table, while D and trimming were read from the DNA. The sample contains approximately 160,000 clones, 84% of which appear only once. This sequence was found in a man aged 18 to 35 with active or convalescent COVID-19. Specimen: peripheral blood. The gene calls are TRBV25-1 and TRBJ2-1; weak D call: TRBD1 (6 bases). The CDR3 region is CASSERDNLYNEQFF. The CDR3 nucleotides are TGTGCCAGCAGTGAAAGGGACAACTTGTACAATGAGCAGTTCTTC.